This T cell receptor beta chain was recorded in a study of blood T cell repertoires in COVID-19. Overall study: The United States, Italy and Spain provided the acute and convalescent COVID-19 samples.

This CDR3 has 15 residues. Looked up from germline, CDR1 is WSHSY and CDR2 is SAAADI. V was trimmed by 6 bases and J by 3 bases, leaving 18 bases between them. Source study methods: Nucleated cell number was recorded as an estimate derived from reference gene primer amplification. Assay used: immunoSEQ multiplex PCR; TCRdb lists only in-frame clones, some missing. V and J calls and clone size come straight from that table; D and trimming were deduced from the DNA. The sample carries approximately 180,000 clones, 80% to 90% recorded once. Across 24 US areas, participants ranged in age from about 18 to 100 years.

This chain joins TRBV10-2 and TRBJ2-7; weak D call: TRBD2 (6 bases). Material: PBMCs or T cells enriched from blood (not recorded which). The source is a woman in her thirties or forties with acute COVID-19. CDR3 loop: CASRDPRESVYEQYF. CDR3 coding DNA: TGCGCCAGCAGAGATCCCCGGGAGTCAGTCTACGAGCAGTACTTC.